This T cell receptor beta chain was recorded in a study of T cell repertoires in cytomegalovirus infection. A single record per CDR3 protein comes from TCRdb applying MiXCR to the reads. The data contain about 200,000 distinct CDR3 sequences, nearly 9.5% of them singletons. This clonotype was picked up many times. This CDR3 region has 16 residues. Germline values: CDR1 SGHTA, CDR2 FQGNSA. Trimming removed 4 bases from V and 6 bases from J, with 22 bases in between. J is TRBJ2-7 and V is TRBV7-2, with D possibly matching TRBD2 (5 bases). Material for sequencing was PBMCs. The receptor was isolated from a human donor in good health (CMV status not recorded). Some clones in this sample may be carry-over from other donors' samples. The CDR3 DNA is TGTGCCAGCAGCTCCTTACCCACTAGGATCCTCCTCGAGCAGTACTTC. Translated, it gives CASSSLPTRILLEQYF.